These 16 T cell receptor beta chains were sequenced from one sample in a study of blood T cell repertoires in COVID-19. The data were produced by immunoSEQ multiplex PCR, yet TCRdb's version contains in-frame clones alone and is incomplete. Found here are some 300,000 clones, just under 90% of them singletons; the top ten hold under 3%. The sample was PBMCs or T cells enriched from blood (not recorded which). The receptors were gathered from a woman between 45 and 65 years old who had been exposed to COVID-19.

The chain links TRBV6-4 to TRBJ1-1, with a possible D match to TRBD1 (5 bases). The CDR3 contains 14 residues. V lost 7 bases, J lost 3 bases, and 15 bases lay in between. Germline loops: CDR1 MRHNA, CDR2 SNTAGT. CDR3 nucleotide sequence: TGTGCCAGCATCCAGGGAATCTATTACACTGAAGCTTTCTTT. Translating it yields CASIQGIYYTEAFF.

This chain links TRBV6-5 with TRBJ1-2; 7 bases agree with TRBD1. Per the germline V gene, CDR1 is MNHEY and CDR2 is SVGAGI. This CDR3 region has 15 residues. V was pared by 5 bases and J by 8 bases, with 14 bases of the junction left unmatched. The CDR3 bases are TGTGCCAGCAGTAAAACGGACAGGTCCGTGCGGGGCTACACCTTC. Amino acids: CASSKTDRSVRGYTF.

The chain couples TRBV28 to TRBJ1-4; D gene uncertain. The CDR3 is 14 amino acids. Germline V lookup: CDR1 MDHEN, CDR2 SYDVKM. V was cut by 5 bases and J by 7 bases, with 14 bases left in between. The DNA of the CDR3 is TGTGCCAGCAGTCGCACTGGTTACGGTGAAAAACTGTTTTTT. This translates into CASSRTGYGEKLFF.

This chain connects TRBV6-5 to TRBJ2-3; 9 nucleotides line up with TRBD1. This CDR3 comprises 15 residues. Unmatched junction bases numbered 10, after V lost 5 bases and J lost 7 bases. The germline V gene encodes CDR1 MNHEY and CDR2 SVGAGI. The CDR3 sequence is CASSPGTGLDYTQYF. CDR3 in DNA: TGTGCCAGCAGTCCTGGGACAGGGCTTGATTATACGCAGTATTTT.

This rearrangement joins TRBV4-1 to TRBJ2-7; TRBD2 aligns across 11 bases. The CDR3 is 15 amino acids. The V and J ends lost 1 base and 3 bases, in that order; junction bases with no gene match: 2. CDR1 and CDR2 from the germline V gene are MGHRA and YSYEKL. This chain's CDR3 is CASSQATSGGYEQYF. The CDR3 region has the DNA TGCGCCAGCAGCCAAGCTACTAGCGGGGGCTACGAGCAGTACTTC.

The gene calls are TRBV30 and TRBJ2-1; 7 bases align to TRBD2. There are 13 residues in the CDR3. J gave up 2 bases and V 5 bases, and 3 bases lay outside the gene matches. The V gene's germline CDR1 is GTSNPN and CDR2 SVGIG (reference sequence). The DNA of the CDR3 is TGTGCCTGGCAGCGGGGACCCTACAATGAGCAGTTCTTC. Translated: CAWQRGPYNEQFF. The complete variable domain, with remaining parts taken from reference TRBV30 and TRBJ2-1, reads SQTIHQWPATLVQPVGSPLSLECTVEGTSNPNLYWYRQAAGRGLQLLFYSVGIGQISSEVPQNLSASRPQDRQFILSSKKLLLSDSGFYLCAWQRGPYNEQFFGPGTRLTVL.

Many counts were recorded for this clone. The CDR3 region has the DNA TGTGCCAGCAGCAGACGGGACAGAAATCAGCCCCAGCATTTT. This gives the protein CASSRRDRNQPQHF. V usage is TRBV5-5 and J usage is TRBJ1-5, with 7 bases aligning to TRBD1. The CDR3 consists of 14 residues. Trimming took 4 bases from V and 4 from J; bases not matched to a gene: 5. The germline V gene encodes CDR1 SGHKS and CDR2 YYEKEE (reference sequence).

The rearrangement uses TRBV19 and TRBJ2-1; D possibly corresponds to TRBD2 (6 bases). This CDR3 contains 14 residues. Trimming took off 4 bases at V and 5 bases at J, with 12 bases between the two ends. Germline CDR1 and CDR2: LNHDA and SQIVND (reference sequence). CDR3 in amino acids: CASSTQGGNNEQFF. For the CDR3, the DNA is TGTGCCAGTAGTACCCAGGGCGGGAACAATGAGCAGTTCTTC.

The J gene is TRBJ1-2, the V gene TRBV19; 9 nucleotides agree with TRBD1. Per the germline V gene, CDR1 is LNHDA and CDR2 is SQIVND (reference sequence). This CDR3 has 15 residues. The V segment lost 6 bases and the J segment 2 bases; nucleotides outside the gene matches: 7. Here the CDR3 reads CASRTGGFENYGYTF. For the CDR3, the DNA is TGTGCCAGTAGAACAGGGGGCTTCGAAAACTATGGCTACACCTTC.

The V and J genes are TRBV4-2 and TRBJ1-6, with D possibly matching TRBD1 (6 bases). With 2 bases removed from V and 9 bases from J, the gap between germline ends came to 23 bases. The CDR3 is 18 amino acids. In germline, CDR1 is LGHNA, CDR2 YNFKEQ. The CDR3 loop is CASSQKTGGAIDFSPLHF. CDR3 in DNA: TGTGCCAGCAGCCAAAAGACTGGGGGGGCAATCGATTTTTCACCCCTCCACTTT.

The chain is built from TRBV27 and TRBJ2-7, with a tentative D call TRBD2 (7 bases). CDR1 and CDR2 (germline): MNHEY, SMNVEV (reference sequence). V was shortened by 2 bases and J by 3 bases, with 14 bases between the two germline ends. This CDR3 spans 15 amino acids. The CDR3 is CASSLRGGTLYEQYF. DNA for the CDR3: TGTGCCAGCAGTTTAAGGGGGGGGACGCTCTACGAGCAGTACTTC.

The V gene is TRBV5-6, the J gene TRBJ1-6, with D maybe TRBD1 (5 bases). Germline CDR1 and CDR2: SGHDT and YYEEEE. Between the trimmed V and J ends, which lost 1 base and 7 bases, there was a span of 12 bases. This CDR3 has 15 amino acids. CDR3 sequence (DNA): TGTGCCAGCAGCTTGTATAGGGGCGCAAATTCACCCCTCCACTTT. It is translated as CASSLYRGANSPLHF.

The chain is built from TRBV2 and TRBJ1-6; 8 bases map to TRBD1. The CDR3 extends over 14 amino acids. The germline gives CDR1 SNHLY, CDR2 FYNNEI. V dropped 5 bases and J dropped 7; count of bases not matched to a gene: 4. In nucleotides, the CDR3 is TGTGCCAGCAGTACAGGGGGTAAAAATTCACCCCTCCACTTT. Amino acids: CASSTGGKNSPLHF.

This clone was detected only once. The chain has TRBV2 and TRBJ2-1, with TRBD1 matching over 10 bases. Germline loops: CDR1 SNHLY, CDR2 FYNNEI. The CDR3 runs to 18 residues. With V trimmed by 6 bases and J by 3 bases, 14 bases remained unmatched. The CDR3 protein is CASSINRLGQGVYNEQFF. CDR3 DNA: TGTGCCAGCAGCATCAACCGCCTAGGACAGGGGGTCTACAATGAGCAGTTCTTC.

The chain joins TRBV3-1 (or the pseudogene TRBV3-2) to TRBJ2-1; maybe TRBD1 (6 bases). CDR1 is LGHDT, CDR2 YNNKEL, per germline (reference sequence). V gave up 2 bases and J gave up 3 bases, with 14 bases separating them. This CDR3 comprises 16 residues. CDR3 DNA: TGTGCCAGCAGCCAATATAGGGACATTAGCTACAATGAGCAGTTCTTC. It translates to CASSQYRDISYNEQFF.

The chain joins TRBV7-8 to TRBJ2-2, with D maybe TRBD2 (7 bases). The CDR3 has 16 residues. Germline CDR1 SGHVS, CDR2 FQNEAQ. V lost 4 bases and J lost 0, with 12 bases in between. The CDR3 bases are TGTGCCAGCAGCTCGAGGGAGGGGGCGAACACCGGGGAGCTGTTTTTT. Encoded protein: CASSSREGANTGELFF.